This T cell receptor beta chain came from a study of blood T cell repertoires in COVID-19. The ends lost 4 bases at V and 1 base at J; junction bases unmatched: 7. Germline V gene data show CDR1 as SGHRS and CDR2 as YFSETQ. This CDR3 contains 18 residues. Sequenced by immunoSEQ multiplex PCR; TCRdb stores in-frame clones only, minus some. Of about 59,000 clones listed, around 90% were seen once; the top ten hold about 16%. The sample comprised peripheral blood. The chain employs TRBV5-1 and TRBJ2-5; 16 bases line up with TRBD2. The source is a man of 80 years or more with acute or convalescent COVID-19. Here the CDR3 reads CASSPMGLAGGRQETQYF. CDR3 DNA sequence: TGCGCCAGCAGCCCGATGGGACTAGCGGGGGGGCGCCAAGAGACCCAGTACTTC.